This TCR beta chain emerged from a study of cytomegalovirus exposure and HLA in healthy donors. The CDR3 has 17 amino acids. Losses at the gene ends were 0 bases for V and 8 bases for J; bases not matched to a gene: 12. Germline V gives CDR1 MGHRA, CDR2 YSYEKL. Use of 60 Vbeta and 13 Jbeta primers characterized the PCR. Clones were sequenced by immunoSEQ multiplex PCR, and TCRdb holds only the in-frame ones, with some missing. The data hold 200,000 or so clones, with over 75% observed a single time. Donors likely had unrecorded immune exposures despite being nominally healthy when sampled. The rearrangement joins TRBV4-1 to TRBJ1-2, with 10 bases matching TRBD1. Source material: PBMCs. The TCR sequence derives from a girl under three years old in good health and CMV-seronegative. CDR3 coding DNA: TGCGCCAGCAGCCAAGAAAGCCGGACAGGGGGAGGTTGGGGCTACACCTTC. Translation gives CASSQESRTGGGWGYTF.